The 32 T cell receptor beta chains reported below all come from one sample, sequenced in a study of shared clonotypes between healthy human individuals. The repertoire was sequenced with immunoSEQ multiplex PCR; TCRdb's copy has only in-frame clones and lacks some. The sample lists under 700,000 clones; roughly 95% were seen once. As defined, naive CD8 cells were CD45RO-negative and positively selected for CCR7, with terminally differentiated effector memory CD45RA+ cells excluded. Sequenced sample: naive CD8+ T cells sorted from blood. These receptors came from a woman in her 30s in good health.

The V and J genes are TRBV5-1 and TRBJ1-2; no clear D gene. V was clipped by 0 bases and J by 0 bases, with 12 bases between them. This CDR3 has 16 amino acids. The germline gives CDR1 SGHRS, CDR2 YFSETQ. The CDR3 is CASSLAPQEANYGYTF. CDR3 sequence (DNA): TGCGCCAGCAGCTTGGCCCCCCAGGAAGCTAACTATGGCTACACCTTC.

The chain couples TRBV23-1 to TRBJ2-7; no definite D call. TRBV23-1 is an ORF, and what it does is uncertain. The CDR3 covers 15 residues. V lost 0 bases, J lost 5 bases, and 14 bases lay in between. CDR3 sequence (DNA): TGCGCCAGCAGTCAATCGCCAATCCGGGCCCACGAGCAGTACTTC. It encodes CASSQSPIRAHEQYF.

On this clone: The same CDR3 arises from other DNA sequences in this sample as well. The chain employs TRBV27 and TRBJ1-5; D gene ambiguous. The ends were cut back, 6 bases at V and 4 bases at J, with 7 bases in the middle. CDR3 length: 12 amino acids. Germline V lookup: CDR1 MNHEY, CDR2 SMNVEV (reference sequence). CDR3 DNA sequence: TGTGCCAGCAGGACCTCAAATCAGCCCCAGCATTTT. It codes for CASRTSNQPQHF.

About this clone itself: This CDR3 is also generated by other DNA sequences in the sample. This chain links TRBV7-9 with TRBJ2-1; no definite D call. There are 11 residues in the CDR3. CDR1 and CDR2 (germline): SEHNR, FQNEAQ (reference sequence). The germline V and J ends were trimmed by 7 bases and 6 bases, with 7 bases remaining between them. The CDR3 DNA follows: TGTGCCAGCATACTTGGCAATGAGCAGTTCTTC. Translating gives CASILGNEQFF.

The genes are TRBV7-9 and TRBJ1-4; the match to TRBD1 covers 8 bases. From germline, CDR1 is SEHNR and CDR2 FQNEAQ (reference sequence). J gave up 5 bases and V 5 bases, and 4 bases lay outside the gene matches. The CDR3 is 14 residues long. The CDR3 DNA follows: TGTGCCAGCAGCCCGACAGGGGCGAATGAAAAACTGTTTTTT. This translates into CASSPTGANEKLFF. The whole variable domain, filled in from reference TRBV7-9 and TRBJ1-4, reads DTGVSQNPRHKITKRGQNVTFRCDPISEHNRLYWYRQTLGQGPEFLTYFQNEAQLEKSRLLSDRFSAERPKGSFSTLEIQRTEQGDSAMYLCASSPTGANEKLFFGSGTQLSVL.

The chain couples TRBV7-9 to TRBJ2-5, with TRBD2 as a possible D gene (5 bases). This CDR3 is built from 14 residues. Germline CDR1 reads SEHNR; CDR2 reads FQNEAQ (reference sequence). The V end lost 5 bases, the J end lost 1 base, and 11 bases lay between the germline ends. The CDR3 is CASSDPGSQETQYF. CDR3 in DNA: TGTGCCAGCAGCGACCCGGGGAGCCAAGAGACCCAGTACTTC.

The chain uses TRBV14 and TRBJ2-5; possible D gene TRBD1, 5 bases. The V end was cut by 0 bases, the J end by 3 bases, with 11 bases between. The CDR3 runs to 15 residues. Germline V gene data show CDR1 as SGHDN and CDR2 as FVKESK. CDR3 loop: CASSQEWVREETQYF. The CDR3 coding sequence is TGTGCCAGCAGCCAAGAATGGGTCAGGGAAGAGACCCAGTACTTC.

The genes are TRBV30 and TRBJ1-3; unclear D gene. CDR1 GTSNPN and CDR2 SVGIG come from the germline V gene (reference sequence). Trimming stripped 0 bases from V and 4 bases from J, with 16 bases between. This CDR3 has 16 amino acids. The CDR3 nucleotides read TGTGCCTGGAGTGTTGGATACGGCATGTACGGAAACACCATATATTTT. Its translation is CAWSVGYGMYGNTIYF.

This chain links TRBV5-1 with TRBJ2-7; the D is unclear. Germline CDR1 SGHRS, CDR2 YFSETQ. V lost 3 bases to trimming and J lost 6 bases, with 10 bases between them. The CDR3 runs 12 residues. This CDR3 is CASSSDLGEQYF. CDR3 nucleotide sequence: TGCGCCAGCAGCTCAGACCTGGGCGAGCAGTACTTC.

The chain combines TRBV28 with TRBJ1-3; D is perhaps TRBD1 (6 bases). Per the germline V gene, CDR1 is MDHEN and CDR2 is SYDVKM. The CDR3 contains 14 residues. The V and J ends lost 7 bases and 3 bases respectively, with 13 bases between them. CDR3: CASTEQGIGNTIYF. The CDR3 bases are TGTGCCAGCACCGAACAGGGAATTGGAAACACCATATATTTT.

V and J are TRBV28 and TRBJ1-2; D possibly corresponds to TRBD1 (6 bases). The CDR3 totals 15 residues. CDR1 is MDHEN, CDR2 SYDVKM, per germline. V shed 3 bases and J shed 4 bases, with 15 bases lying between them. CDR3 region: CASSFPSDRTYGYTF. The CDR3 DNA is TGTGCCAGCAGTTTCCCCTCTGACAGGACCTATGGCTACACCTTC.

This clone showed up just once. CDR3 sequence reads: CASSLAEGGSGNTIYF. The CDR3 DNA reads as TGTGCCAGCAGTTTGGCAGAAGGGGGCTCTGGAAACACCATATATTTT. J is TRBJ1-3 and V is TRBV28, with TRBD1 as a possible D gene (6 bases). The germline CDR1 and CDR2 sequences are MDHEN and SYDVKM. The CDR3 has 16 amino acids. Trimming removed 3 bases from V and 0 bases from J, with 12 bases in between.

The chain uses TRBV4-1 and TRBJ2-1, with TRBD2 matching 11 bases. V was clipped by 4 bases and J by 4 bases; unmatched bases: 6. Germline CDR1 reads MGHRA; CDR2 reads YSYEKL. The CDR3 extends over 16 amino acids. CDR3 DNA: TGCGCCAGCAGCCCCTCAGGGACTAGCGGTTACAATGAGCAGTTCTTC. Protein sequence: CASSPSGTSGYNEQFF.

This chain connects TRBV6-1 to TRBJ2-7, with 8 bases that match TRBD1. V was pared by 4 bases and J by 2 bases, with 4 bases of the junction left unmatched. The CDR3 contains 14 residues. CDR1 is MNHNS, CDR2 SASEGT, per germline. The CDR3 DNA reads TGTGCCAGCAGTGCCCTGACAGGGGCCTACGAGCAGTACTTC. Translating it yields CASSALTGAYEQYF.

Comment on this clone: One junction end disagrees with the germline gene, perhaps due to a read error. This sequence joins TRBV27 and TRBJ2-7; tentatively, D is TRBD1 (6 bases). This CDR3 region has 13 residues. Germline CDR1 and CDR2: MNHEY and SMNVEV (reference sequence). The CDR3 nucleotides read TGTGCCAGCAGCAGGGACACGAATTACGAGCAGTGCTTC. It yields the protein CASSRDTNYEQCF.

The genes are TRBV9 and TRBJ2-2; no reliable D call. Germline CDR1 and CDR2: SGDLS and YYNGEE. Trimming took off 0 bases at V and 7 bases at J, with 7 bases between the two ends. The CDR3 spans 13 residues. CDR3 amino acids: CASSVEDGGELFF. The CDR3 DNA follows: TGTGCCAGCAGCGTAGAGGACGGCGGGGAGCTGTTTTTT.

The rearrangement links TRBV11-2 to TRBJ1-4; a possible D gene is TRBD1 (6 bases). Germline V gene data show CDR1 as SGHAT and CDR2 as FQNNGV. This CDR3 region has 16 residues. V lost 5 bases and J 7 bases, leaving 20 bases between the germline ends. CDR3 sequence (DNA): TGTGCCAGCAGCCCTCAAATGGGGGGGCCAGGTGAAAAACTGTTTTTT. It specifies CASSPQMGGPGEKLFF.

The rearrangement uses TRBV5-6 and TRBJ1-3, with unresolved D. Between the trimmed V and J ends, which lost 1 base and 1 base, there was a span of 12 bases. Germline assignment: CDR1 SGHDT and CDR2 YYEEEE. This CDR3 has 16 residues. The CDR3 loop is CASSLWQDFSGNTIYF. DNA of the CDR3: TGTGCCAGCAGCTTGTGGCAGGACTTTTCTGGAAACACCATATATTTT. Filled out from reference TRBV5-6 and TRBJ1-3, the complete variable domain reads DAGVTQSPTHLIKTRGQQVTLRCSPKSGHDTVSWYQQALGQGPQFIFQYYEEEERQRGNFPDRFSGHQFPNYSSELNVNALLLGDSALYLCASSLWQDFSGNTIYFGEGSWLTVV.

This sequence joins TRBV28 and TRBJ1-5, with D possibly TRBD1 on 5 matching bases. Germline V lookup: CDR1 MDHEN, CDR2 SYDVKM. The ends were cut back, 6 bases at V and 0 bases at J, with 12 bases in the middle. This CDR3 comprises 15 residues. This chain's CDR3 is CASSIEGISNQPQHF. CDR3 nucleotide sequence: TGTGCCAGCAGCATAGAGGGGATTAGCAATCAGCCCCAGCATTTT.

The chain has TRBV7-9 and TRBJ2-3, with D uncertain. V lost 5 bases and J 0 bases, leaving 15 bases between the germline ends. This CDR3 region has 16 residues. Germline-derived CDR1 and CDR2 are SEHNR and FQNEAQ (reference sequence). The CDR3 here is CASSDTWGTSTDTQYF. In DNA, the CDR3 is TGTGCCAGCAGCGATACTTGGGGAACTAGCACAGATACGCAGTATTTT.

The CDR3 spells CASKPVFGPSGANVLTF. The CDR3 bases are TGTGCCAGCAAACCTGTTTTCGGCCCTTCTGGGGCCAACGTCCTGACTTTC. This chain uses TRBV27 with TRBJ2-6; unclear D gene. Trimming shortened V by 7 bases and J by 1 base, and 17 bases separated the two germline ends. This CDR3 has 17 amino acids. CDR1 is MNHEY and CDR2 is SMNVEV in the germline V gene (reference sequence).

The chain joins TRBV27 to TRBJ2-1; 7 bases map to TRBD2. V shed 2 bases and J 6 bases; nucleotides not matched to a gene: 4. The CDR3 contains 14 residues. The germline CDR1 and CDR2 sequences are MNHEY and SMNVEV (reference sequence). The CDR3 is CASSLIPGGNEQFF. DNA of the CDR3: TGTGCCAGCAGTTTAATCCCGGGAGGCAATGAGCAGTTCTTC.

Only one count was recorded for this clone. The chain combines TRBV11-3 with TRBJ2-3; 12 nucleotides align to TRBD2. The CDR3 runs to 16 residues. Unmatched junction bases numbered 6, after V lost 5 bases and J lost 3 bases. The germline V gene has CDR1 SGHNT and CDR2 YENEEA. CDR3 DNA: TGTGCCAGCAGCCGCCGGACTAGCGGGATGACAGATACGCAGTATTTT. Its translation: CASSRRTSGMTDTQYF.

This clone appeared once. The chain has TRBV30 and TRBJ1-1, with no clear D. Deletions cut 0 bases from V and 1 base from J, with 6 bases between. This CDR3 is built from 13 residues. Germline V gives CDR1 GTSNPN, CDR2 SVGIG (reference sequence). CDR3 in amino acids: CAWSVAGNTEAFF. The CDR3, as DNA: TGTGCCTGGAGTGTAGCAGGGAACACTGAAGCTTTCTTT.

V is TRBV18 and J is TRBJ2-7; D might be TRBD2 (5 bases). Between the trimmed V and J ends, which lost 3 bases and 2 bases, there was a span of 11 bases. Per germline, CDR1 KGHSH and CDR2 LQKENI. This CDR3 comprises 14 residues. The CDR3 reads CASSPAAGTYEQYF. The DNA for the CDR3 is TGTGCCAGCTCACCGGCGGCGGGTACCTACGAGCAGTACTTC.

This clone was observed a handful of times. This sequence joins TRBV5-1 and TRBJ2-7; D is unresolved. Trimming pared 0 bases from V and 3 bases from J, leaving 4 bases between. The CDR3 is 12 amino acids. Looked up from germline, CDR1 is SGHRS and CDR2 is YFSETQ. The CDR3 region has the DNA TGCGCCAGCAGCTTGGAGGGCTACGAGCAGTACTTC. Residues: CASSLEGYEQYF.

This CDR3 is CASSVRDSRSLNTEAFF. The CDR3, as DNA: TGTGCCAGCAGTGTCCGGGACAGTCGAAGTCTGAACACTGAAGCTTTCTTT. This chain links TRBV25-1 with TRBJ1-1; 7 bases line up with TRBD1. The CDR3 runs 17 residues. Germline-derived CDR1 and CDR2 are MGHDK and SYGVNS. J lost 0 bases, V lost 4 bases, and 11 bases had no gene match.

The chain links TRBV2 to TRBJ1-2; no reliable D call. Germline values: CDR1 SNHLY, CDR2 FYNNEI. V shed 8 bases and J shed 0 bases, with 13 bases lying between them. The CDR3 length is 14 residues. The CDR3 spells CASSDPQANYGYTF. The CDR3 DNA is TGTGCCAGCTCGGACCCTCAAGCTAACTATGGCTACACCTTC. Looking up the rest from reference TRBV2 and TRBJ1-2 gives the full variable domain: EPEVTQTPSHQVTQMGQEVILRCVPISNHLYFYWYRQILGQKVEFLVSFYNNEISEKSEIFDDQFSVERPDGSNFTLKIRSTKLEDSAMYFCASSDPQANYGYTFGSGTRLTVV.

The chain links TRBV28 to TRBJ2-5; a possible D gene is TRBD1 (5 bases). This CDR3 spans 15 amino acids. Trimming shortened V by 5 bases and J by 11 bases, and 24 bases separated the two germline ends. Germline V CDR1 and CDR2: MDHEN, SYDVKM. In nucleotides, the CDR3 is TGTGCCAGCAGTATCAGGACAAGCATCACTCAGGAGCAGTACTTC. Amino acid sequence: CASSIRTSITQEQYF.

The gene calls are TRBV5-6 and TRBJ1-5; unclear D gene. In germline, CDR1 is SGHDT, CDR2 YYEEEE. The germline V and J ends were trimmed by 1 base and 2 bases, with 10 bases remaining between them. The CDR3 spans 15 residues. The CDR3 nucleotides are TGTGCCAGCAGCTTGCTCGGGGATGGCAATCAGCCCCAGCATTTT. This gives the protein CASSLLGDGNQPQHF.

The V call is TRBV7-9, the J call TRBJ2-1; 8 nucleotides align to TRBD2. The CDR3 totals 15 residues. Per the germline V gene, CDR1 is SEHNR and CDR2 is FQNEAQ (reference sequence). Trimming at V came to 2 bases and at J to 4 bases, leaving 4 bases not matched to a gene. CDR3 residues: CASSLPVAGYNEQFF. The CDR3 coding sequence is TGTGCCAGCAGCTTACCCGTAGCGGGGTACAATGAGCAGTTCTTC.

This clone was seen a single time. This chain joins TRBV7-8 and TRBJ2-7, with D perhaps matching TRBD2 (6 bases). The CDR3 is 17 amino acids. The V end was cut by 1 base, the J end by 3 bases, with 19 bases between. Germline V gene lookup returns CDR1 SGHVS and CDR2 FQNEAQ. CDR3 residues: CASSLGPIGPAGYEQYF. The DNA for the CDR3 is TGTGCCAGCAGCTTAGGGCCTATCGGGCCAGCGGGCTACGAGCAGTACTTC.